The clone carrying this TCR beta chain has at least ten counts. The antigen is unknown. This entry comes from a study of CD8 T cells in ankylosing spondylitis. General observations from the study: Reportedly, matched ankylosing spondylitis synovial fluid was significantly enriched for disease-linked clones. Past research had described some motif variants in reactive arthritis synovial fluid and blood. A TCR beta motif of 8 or 9 highly homologous variants appeared characteristic of ankylosing spondylitis blood.

Generation of TCR beta libraries employed quantitative 5'-RACE incorporating molecular barcodes. TCRdb used MiXCR to reprocess the 5' RACE reads, holding one entry per CDR3 protein. The sample has around 490,000 distinct CDR3 sequences; approximately 5% are singletons. CDR1 is LGHNA, CDR2 YSLEER, per germline. V dropped 4 bases and J dropped 1; count of bases not matched to a gene: 3. The CDR3 spans 15 residues. The TCR comes from a male donor with ankylosing spondylitis. V and J are TRBV4-3 and TRBJ2-5; 10 positions match TRBD1. The sequencing sample was made of blood, either unsorted or a sorted T cell fraction (not recorded which). This chain's CDR3 is CASSPWTGGQETQYF. DNA for the CDR3: TGCGCCAGCAGCCCCTGGACAGGGGGCCAAGAGACCCAGTACTTC.